One sample yielded the 29 T cell receptor beta chains listed below, sequenced in a study of blood T cell repertoires in COVID-19. Method: immunoSEQ multiplex PCR; TCRdb's copy keeps in-frame clones and lacks some. The sample holds fewer than 350,000 clones, about 90% seen once. Sequencing used peripheral blood. The receptors originated from a woman in her twenties or thirties who had recovered from COVID-19.

This rearrangement joins TRBV4-1 to TRBJ2-7; D ambiguous. Germline CDR1 reads MGHRA; CDR2 reads YSYEKL. Trimming removed 0 bases from V and 4 bases from J, with 7 bases in between. CDR3 length: 13 amino acids. The CDR3 is CASSQDRRYEQYF. The CDR3 bases are TGCGCCAGCAGCCAAGATCGCAGGTACGAGCAGTACTTC.

The chain links TRBV3-1 (or the pseudogene TRBV3-2) to TRBJ2-2, with D perhaps matching TRBD2 (6 bases). Per germline, CDR1 LGHDT and CDR2 YNNKEL (reference sequence). Trimming pared 4 bases from V and 6 bases from J, leaving 15 bases between. CDR3 length: 15 amino acids. The CDR3 DNA reads as TGTGCCAGCAGCCGACCCAGTCGGGACTCCGGGGAGCTGTTTTTT. It codes for CASSRPSRDSGELFF.

V usage is TRBV2 and J usage is TRBJ2-2; unclear D gene. Germline lookup yields CDR1 SNHLY and CDR2 FYNNEI. V gave up 2 bases and J gave up 6 bases, with 7 bases separating them. This CDR3 has 13 residues. CDR3 in amino acids: CASSERGSGELFF. CDR3 nucleotides: TGTGCCAGCAGTGAACGCGGCTCCGGGGAGCTGTTTTTT.

V usage is TRBV18 and J usage is TRBJ2-7, with TRBD1 identical over 7 bases. The length of the CDR3 is 14 residues. The junction had 8 bases not matched to a gene; V was cut back by 3 bases and J by 6 bases. Germline V lookup: CDR1 KGHSH, CDR2 LQKENI. The CDR3 region has the DNA TGTGCCAGCTCACCCCTCGGGACAGAGGGCGAGCAGTACTTC. As protein: CASSPLGTEGEQYF.

The rearrangement joins TRBV29-1 to TRBJ2-3, with TRBD2 as a possible D gene (5 bases). CDR1 is SQVTM and CDR2 is ANQGSEA in the germline V gene. The CDR3 sequence is 14 residues long. Trimming removed 1 base at V and 1 base at J, with 9 bases between. The CDR3 sequence is CSVEGPGGTDTQYF. CDR3 coding DNA: TGCAGCGTTGAAGGACCCGGGGGCACAGATACGCAGTATTTT.

V usage is TRBV5-1 and J usage is TRBJ2-7, with 10 bases fitting TRBD1. The junction had 5 bases not matched to a gene; V was cut back by 4 bases and J by 1 base. This CDR3 region has 15 residues. Germline CDR1 SGHRS, CDR2 YFSETQ. As DNA, the CDR3 is TGCGCCAGCAGCGCGGGACAGGGGATTTCCTACGAGCAGTACTTC. Its translation: CASSAGQGISYEQYF.

This chain links TRBV28 with TRBJ2-2; D is perhaps TRBD2 (7 bases). CDR1 and CDR2 from the germline V gene are MDHEN and SYDVKM. Trimming stripped 6 bases from V and 6 bases from J, with 17 bases between. The CDR3 spans 15 residues. The CDR3 reads CASRSLGGAPGELFF. The CDR3 coding sequence is TGTGCCAGCAGGTCTCTTGGGGGGGCCCCCGGGGAGCTGTTTTTT.

The chain has TRBV5-1 and TRBJ1-1; tentative D call: TRBD1 (6 bases). Germline V gene data show CDR1 as SGHRS and CDR2 as YFSETQ. Trimming removed 4 bases from V and 0 bases from J, with 19 bases in between. The CDR3 contains 17 residues. CDR3 in amino acids: CASSPATGQPMNTEAFF. Here the CDR3 DNA reads TGCGCCAGCAGCCCTGCCACCGGACAGCCCATGAACACTGAAGCTTTCTTT.

The V and J genes are TRBV9 and TRBJ2-1; 8 bases line up with TRBD2. This CDR3 spans 14 amino acids. Germline values: CDR1 SGDLS, CDR2 YYNGEE. Losses at the gene ends were 3 bases for V and 1 base for J; bases not matched to a gene: 0. This chain's CDR3 is CASSAGGSYNEQFF. The CDR3 DNA reads TGTGCCAGCAGCGCGGGGGGGTCCTACAATGAGCAGTTCTTC.

The gene calls are TRBV27 and TRBJ1-1; 9 positions match TRBD1. The CDR3 sequence is 15 residues long. With V trimmed by 1 base and J by 6 bases, 6 bases remained unmatched. The germline gives CDR1 MNHEY, CDR2 SMNVEV (reference sequence). CDR3 DNA sequence: TGTGCCAGCAGTTTATGGACAGGGGCCACGGCTGAAGCTTTCTTT. This codes for CASSLWTGATAEAFF.

The chain employs TRBV5-6 and TRBJ1-4; D gene unclear. This CDR3 comprises 16 residues. Germline V gives CDR1 SGHDT, CDR2 YYEEEE. Trimming stripped 4 bases from V and 0 bases from J, with 13 bases between. The CDR3 coding sequence is TGTGCCAGCAGCCCTAAGTTCGGTGCAACTAATGAAAAACTGTTTTTT. Translated, it gives CASSPKFGATNEKLFF.

This chain uses TRBV10-3 with TRBJ1-1, with TRBD1 matching over 7 bases. The CDR3 covers 13 residues. J lost 8 bases, V lost 3 bases, and 6 bases had no gene match. Germline V gene data show CDR1 as ENHRY and CDR2 as SYGVKD. CDR3 DNA: TGTGCCATCAGTGAACGGACAGGTGGGGAAGCTTTCTTT. Its protein is CAISERTGGEAFF.

The rearrangement links TRBV11-2 to TRBJ1-2, with 8 bases identical to TRBD1. The CDR3 covers 16 residues. The germline V gene encodes CDR1 SGHAT and CDR2 FQNNGV. The V gene end was trimmed by 5 bases and the J gene end by 4 bases; junction bases not matched to a gene: 12. CDR3 in DNA: TGTGCCAGCAGCCCCGGCACCGGACAGGGTGGCTATGGCTACACCTTC. It translates to CASSPGTGQGGYGYTF.

The rearrangement joins TRBV10-1 to TRBJ2-3; 7 bases line up with TRBD2. This CDR3 spans 18 amino acids. CDR1 is WNHNN and CDR2 is SYGVQD in the germline V gene (reference sequence). The J segment lost 3 bases and the V segment lost 6 bases, leaving 18 bases of the junction unmatched. CDR3 region: CASSEVLSSGTQTDTQYF. Written as DNA, the CDR3 is TGCGCCAGCAGCGAAGTTTTATCGAGCGGGACCCAGACAGATACGCAGTATTTT.

This chain joins TRBV6-5 and TRBJ2-2; weak D call: TRBD2 (6 bases). The CDR3 is 16 residues long. Germline lookup yields CDR1 MNHEY and CDR2 SVGAGI. Trimming left V 2 bases short and J 9 bases short, with 19 bases between. The CDR3 loop reads CASSYLGGTLLRELFF. The CDR3 nucleotides read TGTGCCAGCAGTTACCTGGGCGGGACTCTGCTTCGGGAGCTGTTTTTT.

The DNA for the CDR3 is TGTGCCAGCAGCCCCCTGGGGGGACAGGGGCCCTCCTACGAGCAGTACTTC. Translation gives CASSPLGGQGPSYEQYF. V is TRBV14 and J is TRBJ2-7; 10 nucleotides match TRBD1. Germline CDR1 SGHDN, CDR2 FVKESK. This CDR3 spans 17 amino acids. The junction had 9 bases not matched to a gene; V was cut back by 4 bases and J by 0 bases.

The rearrangement joins TRBV6-5 to TRBJ2-1; possible D gene TRBD1, 6 bases. Germline CDR1 MNHEY, CDR2 SVGAGI. This CDR3 spans 13 amino acids. The germline V and J ends were trimmed by 8 bases and 8 bases, with 16 bases remaining between them. The CDR3 reads CASAQGHHYEQFF. DNA of the CDR3: TGTGCCAGCGCACAGGGCCACCATTATGAGCAGTTCTTC.

This clone appeared a single time. CDR3 bases: TGTGCCAGCAGCCTCACTAGTGAAGAGACCCAGTACTTC. This sequence encodes CASSLTSEETQYF. V gene TRBV7-2 combines with J gene TRBJ2-5; the D gene is possibly TRBD2 (5 bases). The germline V gene has CDR1 SGHTA and CDR2 FQGNSA. The CDR3 loop spans 13 amino acids. Trimming stripped 5 bases from V and 3 bases from J, with 10 bases between.

The chain recombines TRBV4-2 with TRBJ2-3; 11 nucleotides agree with TRBD2. V was pared by 0 bases and J by 4 bases, with 6 bases of the junction left unmatched. The CDR3 is made up of 17 amino acids. Germline loops: CDR1 LGHNA, CDR2 YNFKEQ. The CDR3 reads CASSQDRLAGGPDTQYF. For the CDR3, the DNA is TGTGCCAGCAGCCAAGATCGCCTAGCGGGAGGTCCAGATACGCAGTATTTT.

V is TRBV28 and J is TRBJ1-1; 7 bases align to TRBD1. The CDR3 runs to 15 residues. Looked up from germline, CDR1 is MDHEN and CDR2 is SYDVKM. Trimming at V came to 5 bases and at J to 6 bases, leaving 12 bases not matched to a gene. CDR3 in amino acids: CASSPTRQGHSEAFF. DNA for the CDR3: TGTGCCAGCAGTCCGACGAGACAGGGTCATTCTGAAGCTTTCTTT.

The genes are TRBV3-1 (or the pseudogene TRBV3-2) and TRBJ2-1; D perhaps matches TRBD1 (5 bases). The CDR3 is 14 residues long. The V gene lost 1 base and the J gene lost 7 bases, with 11 bases spanning the gap. The germline V gene encodes CDR1 LGHDT and CDR2 YNNKEL (reference sequence). The CDR3 DNA follows: TGTGCCAGCAGCCAAGGCCCAGGGTCGAATGAGCAGTTCTTC. It codes for CASSQGPGSNEQFF.

The chain employs TRBV7-3 and TRBJ2-7, with TRBD2 identical over 8 bases. The V segment lost 2 bases and the J segment 2 bases; nucleotides outside the gene matches: 2. CDR3 length: 14 residues. Germline V lookup: CDR1 SGHTA, CDR2 FQGTGA. The CDR3 loop is CASSLRGGTYEQYF. The CDR3 DNA reads as TGTGCCAGCAGCTTACGGGGGGGCACCTACGAGCAGTACTTC.

This chain uses TRBV5-6 with TRBJ2-7; 8 bases agree with TRBD2. V lost 4 bases, J lost 1 base, and 10 bases stayed unmatched. The CDR3 loop spans 16 amino acids. CDR1 and CDR2 (germline): SGHDT, YYEEEE. The CDR3 reads CASSPGGTRGSYEQYF. The CDR3 DNA follows: TGTGCCAGCAGCCCAGGTGGGACTAGGGGTTCCTACGAGCAGTACTTC.

The J gene is TRBJ2-1, the V gene TRBV28; 11 positions match TRBD2. V gave up 2 bases and J gave up 4 bases; unmatched junction bases: 4. Germline CDR1 is MDHEN and CDR2 is SYDVKM. The CDR3 is 16 amino acids. The CDR3 nucleotides read TGTGCCAGCAGTTTACTGGGACTAGCGGCTTACAATGAGCAGTTCTTC. This encodes CASSLLGLAAYNEQFF.

The rearrangement joins TRBV27 to TRBJ2-3; TRBD1 agrees at 9 bases. Germline assignment: CDR1 MNHEY and CDR2 SMNVEV (reference sequence). CDR3 size: 13 residues. After removal of 9 bases from V and 4 bases from J, the junction contained 5 bases not matched to a gene. The chain's CDR3 is CASWTGEADTQYF. DNA for the CDR3: TGTGCCAGTTGGACAGGGGAGGCAGATACGCAGTATTTT.

The V gene is TRBV28, the J gene TRBJ2-7; unclear D gene. Trimming removed 11 bases at V and 2 bases at J, with 7 bases between. This CDR3 is built from 10 residues. Looked up from germline, CDR1 is MDHEN and CDR2 is SYDVKM. The CDR3 region is CACGAYEQYF. CDR3 DNA sequence: TGTGCCTGCGGCGCCTACGAGCAGTACTTC.

The chain links TRBV2 to TRBJ2-5; 10 bases are shared with TRBD2. J lost 9 bases, V lost 11 bases, and 18 bases had no gene match. This CDR3 spans 15 amino acids. The germline V gene has CDR1 SNHLY and CDR2 FYNNEI. The CDR3 sequence is CASPASGSLRGAQYF. The CDR3 nucleotides are TGTGCCTCCCCCGCTAGCGGGAGTCTAAGAGGGGCCCAGTACTTC.

This rearrangement joins TRBV4-3 to TRBJ1-2, with D uncertain. The V end lost 0 bases, the J end lost 4 bases, and 12 bases lay between the germline ends. This CDR3 contains 15 residues. CDR1 is LGHNA and CDR2 is YSLEER in the germline V gene. CDR3 amino acids: CASSQESTAPYGYTF. The CDR3 region has the DNA TGCGCCAGCAGCCAAGAGTCTACTGCACCCTATGGCTACACCTTC.

The chain couples TRBV2 to TRBJ2-7; maybe TRBD2 (5 bases). The CDR3 extends over 13 amino acids. V lost 8 bases to trimming and J lost 3 bases, with 14 bases between them. Germline V gives CDR1 SNHLY, CDR2 FYNNEI. In DNA, the CDR3 is TGTGCCAGCGGCCGGGAAGAAGGCTACGAGCAGTACTTC. Translating gives CASGREEGYEQYF.